This T cell receptor (beta chain) emerged from a study of CD8 T cells in ankylosing spondylitis. Findings of the study overall: Ankylosing spondylitis blood appeared to carry a characteristic TCR beta motif of under ten highly homologous variants.

The CDR3 length is 12 residues. Germline V lookup: CDR1 SGHTA, CDR2 FQGNSA. With 5 bases removed from V and 2 bases from J, the gap between germline ends came to 6 bases. As concerns this clonotype: Its target is not known. Without the conserved terminal phenylalanine or tryptophan, this CDR3 likely stems from a read error.

TCRdb independently ran MiXCR on the 5' RACE reads; one entry per CDR3 protein. Here the sample spans about 750,000 distinct CDR3 sequences, over 15% being singletons. The chain joins TRBV7-2 to TRBJ2-5; D is undetermined. This clonotype was sampled from a male donor with ankylosing spondylitis. The sample was blood, either unsorted or a sorted T cell fraction (not recorded which). DNA of the CDR3: TGTGCCAGCAGCCTAACTCAAGAGACCCAGTACTCC. As protein: CASSLTQETQYS.